This TCR beta chain derives from a study of radiation and T cells in renal cell carcinoma. Study-level information: Nephrectomy followed 15 Gy stereotactic body radiation by 4 weeks.

This CDR3 spans 13 amino acids. V was shortened by 4 bases and J by 0 bases, with 7 bases between the two germline ends. Germline V CDR1 and CDR2: SGHRS, YFSETQ. Method: immunoSEQ multiplex PCR; TCRdb's copy keeps in-frame clones and lacks some. Among 140,000 or so clones listed, more than 70% were seen once. Described time point: baseline pretreatment blood. Specified treatment: 15 Gy SBRT to primary tumor, nephrectomy 4 weeks later. Radiation-treated patients gave blood at baseline, week 2 and week 4. This renal cell carcinoma was of the clear cell type. Sequencing used blood, obtained from a patient whose treatment included radiotherapy and nephrectomy. The clonotype comes from a woman between 50 and 59 years old with renal cell carcinoma. This sequence joins TRBV5-1 and TRBJ1-2, with D uncertain. The CDR3 is CASSDKSNYGYTF. The DNA of the CDR3 is TGCGCCAGCAGCGACAAATCTAACTATGGCTACACCTTC.